Each of the 14 T cell receptor beta chains below was sequenced from the same sample in a study of monozygotic twins with inflammatory bowel disease. TCRdb re-called the 5' RACE reads; one entry per CDR3 protein, DNA not given. The sample table sets out tens of thousands of distinct CDR3 sequences. The specimen was blood. The receptors derive from a human donor with ulcerative colitis or Crohn's disease, or a healthy co-twin of an affected twin (not recorded which).

The chain joins TRBV6-1 to TRBJ2-7; TCRdb's D call of TRBD1 is untestable without DNA. The germline gives CDR1 MNHNS, CDR2 SASEGT. This CDR3 has 16 amino acids. The chain's CDR3 is CASSDTSRTDRAPQYF.

The V call is TRBV20-1, the J call TRBJ1-5. CDR1 is DFQATT and CDR2 is SNEGSKA in the germline V gene (reference sequence). CDR3 length: 14 residues. CDR3 protein: CSGRSGVSNQPQHF.

This chain connects TRBV5-4 to TRBJ2-1; checking the TCRdb D call of TRBD1 is not possible without DNA. Looked up from germline, CDR1 is SGHNT and CDR2 is YYREEE (reference sequence). The CDR3 totals 14 residues. The CDR3 sequence is CASSLGLHRDEQFF.

V usage is TRBV20-1 and J usage is TRBJ1-6; TCRdb outputs TRBD1, but without DNA this stays unchecked. The CDR3 spans 17 residues. CDR1 is DFQATT and CDR2 is SNEGSKA in the germline V gene (reference sequence). This chain's CDR3 is CSARDFGLSLYNSPLHF.

The V gene is TRBV20-1, the J gene TRBJ2-2; TCRdb names TRBD2, which stays unverified in the absence of DNA. The CDR3 has 12 amino acids. CDR1 is DFQATT, CDR2 SNEGSKA, per germline (reference sequence). The CDR3 protein is CSASREAGELFF.

The gene calls are TRBV21-1 and TRBJ1-4. TRBV21-1 is a documented pseudogene. CDR3 size: 14 residues. This CDR3 reads CASSKKRTNEKLFF.

The V call is TRBV4-1, the J call TRBJ2-3; the TCRdb D gene call, TRBD1, has no DNA to confirm it. The germline CDR1 and CDR2 sequences are MGHRA and YSYEKL. The CDR3 spans 15 residues. CDR3 sequence: CASSRGGTTTDTQYF.

The chain employs TRBV7-8 and TRBJ1-5; TCRdb's D gene call, TRBD1, goes unchecked for lack of DNA. CDR1 is SGHVS, CDR2 FQNEAQ, per germline. The CDR3 sequence is 19 residues long. CDR3 residues: CASSQGAGVAYRGNQPQHF. The full variable domain, its missing parts supplied by reference TRBV7-8 and TRBJ1-5, is GAGVSQSPRYKVAKRGQDVALRCDPISGHVSLFWYQQALGQGPEFLTYFQNEAQLDKSGLPSDRFFAERPEGSVSTLKIQRTQQEDSAVYLCASSQGAGVAYRGNQPQHFGDGTRLSIL.

J is TRBJ2-7 and V is TRBV6-5; absent DNA, TCRdb's TRBD1 call cannot be checked. CDR3 length equals 11 residues. Germline V gene lookup returns CDR1 MNHEY and CDR2 SVGAGI. CDR3 protein: CASTAGLEQYF.

V is TRBV19 and J is TRBJ2-3; the TCRdb call, TRBD2, lacks DNA for checking. The germline CDR1 and CDR2 sequences are LNHDA and SQIVND (reference sequence). The CDR3 loop spans 16 amino acids. This CDR3 reads CASSIGTSGVSDTQYF.

The genes are TRBV5-1 and TRBJ2-7; TCRdb picks TRBD1, but there is no DNA to check that call. CDR3 length: 16 amino acids. The germline V gene encodes CDR1 SGHRS and CDR2 YFSETQ. The CDR3 here is CASSFRTGVVSYEQYF.

The chain couples TRBV5-1 to TRBJ2-7; lacking DNA, the TRBD2 call made by TCRdb goes unchecked. The CDR3 spans 16 residues. Germline CDR1 SGHRS, CDR2 YFSETQ. CDR3 sequence reads: CASSVKPGLAGGEQYF.

The V call is TRBV5-4, the J call TRBJ2-7; TCRdb's D call of TRBD2 is untestable without DNA. Germline-derived CDR1 and CDR2 are SGHNT and YYREEE (reference sequence). The CDR3 loop spans 14 amino acids. The CDR3 is CASGWTRPYYEQYF.

This rearrangement joins TRBV2 to TRBJ1-2; TCRdb's assignment of TRBD1 cannot be checked, as there is no DNA. The CDR3 runs to 12 residues. Germline V gene sequence: CDR1 SNHLY, CDR2 FYNNEI. CDR3: CASSERGYGYTF.